This T cell receptor (beta chain) was sequenced for a study of beta chain features in type 1 diabetes. Whole-study findings and limits: The analysis here could not establish whether HLA type shapes TCRB rearrangement.

On this clone: Its antigen is not identified. This specimen includes other DNA sequences encoding the same CDR3.

Germline trimming cut 6 bases from V and 5 bases from J; bases unmatched to any gene: 5. Germline values: CDR1 SGHTA, CDR2 FQGNSA. CDR3 length: 14 amino acids. The sequenced template was cDNA made from the entire isolated RNA. TCRdb's table, derived via immunoSEQ multiplex PCR, lists solely in-frame clones and lacks some. The sample has about 140,000 clones, less than 9% seen once. The sequenced sample was central memory CD4+ T cells from blood. The genes are TRBV7-2 and TRBJ2-1, with 9 positions matching TRBD1. The clonotype originates from a woman in her twenties or thirties in good health. This CDR3 reads CASSMGQGHNEQFF. The CDR3 DNA is TGTGCCAGCAGTATGGGACAGGGACACAATGAGCAGTTCTTC.